A single sample is the source of the 20 T cell receptor beta chains below, sequenced in a study of cytomegalovirus exposure and HLA in healthy donors. Vbeta (60) and Jbeta (13) primers were used in the PCR. Only in-frame clones appear in the TCRdb table, and some are missing; sequencing was by immunoSEQ multiplex PCR. The table has over 100,000 clones, 65% to 75% seen once; the top ten hold about 4.9%. Sequenced sample: PBMCs. All receptors come from a man aged 30 to 45 in good health and CMV-seropositive.

The chain is built from TRBV5-4 and TRBJ1-2; 7 bases map to TRBD1. This CDR3 comprises 14 residues. CDR1 SGHNT and CDR2 YYREEE come from the germline V gene (reference sequence). V was clipped by 4 bases and J by 4 bases; unmatched bases: 7. The CDR3 region has the DNA TGTGCCAGCAGCCAGCCGGGACAGTCCTATGGCTACACCTTC. Protein sequence: CASSQPGQSYGYTF.

This chain joins TRBV5-6 and TRBJ2-7, with a possible D match to TRBD2 (6 bases). The CDR3 is made up of 13 amino acids. V shed 4 bases and J shed 5 bases, with 13 bases lying between them. The germline CDR1 and CDR2 sequences are SGHDT and YYEEEE. For the CDR3, the DNA is TGTGCCAGCAGCCCGGGACTTCTCCACGAGCAGTACTTC. It codes for CASSPGLLHEQYF.

This clone was detected many times. The chain has TRBV14 and TRBJ1-2, with 7 bases identical to TRBD1. V was clipped by 2 bases and J by 2 bases; unmatched bases: 5. This CDR3 has 15 amino acids. The germline V gene encodes CDR1 SGHDN and CDR2 FVKESK. The CDR3 nucleotides are TGTGCCAGCAGCCAAACAGGGGAAGGCAACTATGGCTACACCTTC. It is translated as CASSQTGEGNYGYTF.

The V gene is TRBV6-4, the J gene TRBJ1-1, with a tentative D call TRBD1 (5 bases). V was shortened by 4 bases and J by 1 base, with 7 bases between the two germline ends. This CDR3 has 13 amino acids. CDR1 is MRHNA and CDR2 is SNTAGT in the germline V gene. The CDR3 protein is CASSVQGNTEAFF. Here the CDR3 DNA reads TGTGCCAGCAGTGTGCAGGGGAACACTGAAGCTTTCTTT.

The chain is built from TRBV5-1 and TRBJ2-7; 8 nucleotides align to TRBD1. This CDR3 region has 14 residues. V was clipped by 0 bases and J by 9 bases; unmatched bases: 8. Per germline, CDR1 SGHRS and CDR2 YFSETQ. DNA of the CDR3: TGCGCCAGCAGCTTGGACAGGGGGGCCTTCGGGCAGTACTTC. As protein: CASSLDRGAFGQYF.

The chain couples TRBV7-6 to TRBJ2-7; a weak D match, TRBD2 (5 bases). The CDR3 sequence is 16 residues long. V was pared by 0 bases and J by 0 bases, with 12 bases between. CDR1 and CDR2 (germline): SGHVS, FNYEAQ. This CDR3 is CASSLARTGSSYEQYF. DNA of the CDR3: TGTGCCAGCAGCTTAGCTAGGACGGGGAGCTCCTACGAGCAGTACTTC.

This clone has just one count. The chain employs TRBV28 and TRBJ1-4, with TRBD1 identical over 8 bases. V lost 6 bases and J lost 8; bases outside the gene matches: 14. The CDR3 is 16 residues long. CDR1 and CDR2 from the germline V gene are MDHEN and SYDVKM. As DNA, the CDR3 is TGTGCCAGCAGAGATCCTCCCGGGACAGGAGGCGAAAAACTGTTTTTT. This sequence encodes CASRDPPGTGGEKLFF.

The V and J genes are TRBV7-9 and TRBJ2-1, with D possibly TRBD2 on 5 matching bases. V was clipped by 1 base and J by 4 bases, with 11 bases between them. This CDR3 region has 15 residues. Germline CDR1 SEHNR, CDR2 FQNEAQ (reference sequence). CDR3: CASSLVRPGYNEQFF. CDR3 in DNA: TGTGCCAGCAGCTTAGTGAGACCGGGGTACAATGAGCAGTTCTTC.

The gene calls are TRBV4-1 and TRBJ2-7, with unresolved D. From germline, CDR1 is MGHRA and CDR2 YSYEKL. The length of the CDR3 is 15 residues. V was shortened by 0 bases and J by 2 bases, with 11 bases between the two germline ends. CDR3 protein: CASSQDYNPTYEQYF. DNA of the CDR3: TGCGCCAGCAGCCAAGATTATAACCCTACCTACGAGCAGTACTTC.

By proportion, this clone is medium-sized (0.01 to 0.1%). J is TRBJ1-1 and V is TRBV7-2; no clear D gene. This CDR3 contains 14 residues. CDR1 is SGHTA and CDR2 is FQGNSA in the germline V gene. The V and J ends lost 5 bases and 6 bases respectively, with 16 bases between them. The CDR3 reads CASSPSPGWAEAFF. The CDR3 nucleotides are TGTGCCAGCAGCCCGTCCCCGGGGTGGGCTGAAGCTTTCTTT.

The sample holds a few counts of this clone. V is TRBV4-2 and J is TRBJ1-6; 8 positions agree with TRBD1. From germline, CDR1 is LGHNA and CDR2 YNFKEQ. V lost 2 bases to trimming and J lost 14 bases; unmatched junction nucleotides: 8. This CDR3 contains 14 residues. For the CDR3, the DNA is TGTGCCAGCAGCCAACAGGGGGCGATTCCAACCCTCCACTTT. It codes for CASSQQGAIPTLHF.

In DNA form, the CDR3 reads TGTGCCAGCGGGTTCGAGCGAAGCGGGGAGCTGTTTTTT. This gives the protein CASGFERSGELFF. The chain links TRBV9 to TRBJ2-2; no clear D. The germline V gene encodes CDR1 SGDLS and CDR2 YYNGEE. CDR3 length equals 13 residues. V was shortened by 7 bases and J by 7 bases, with 14 bases between the two germline ends.

This chain uses TRBV19 with TRBJ2-7; possibly TRBD2 for D (6 bases). Germline assignment: CDR1 LNHDA and CDR2 SQIVND (reference sequence). V lost 3 bases and J lost 3, with 18 bases in between. This CDR3 region has 16 residues. CDR3 sequence: CASSIGTSRFDYEQYF. The CDR3 coding sequence is TGTGCCAGTAGTATCGGTACTAGCCGGTTCGACTACGAGCAGTACTTC.

The genes are TRBV6-5 and TRBJ1-3, with TRBD1 identical over 7 bases. V was pared by 2 bases and J by 4 bases, with 2 bases of the junction left unmatched. Germline V gene sequence: CDR1 MNHEY, CDR2 SVGAGI. The CDR3 extends over 14 amino acids. The CDR3, as DNA: TGTGCCAGCAGTTACGACAGGGCCGGAAACACCATATATTTT. This codes for CASSYDRAGNTIYF.

The rearrangement links TRBV30 to TRBJ1-2; D is undetermined. This CDR3 comprises 12 residues. Germline CDR1 GTSNPN, CDR2 SVGIG (reference sequence). V lost 2 bases, J lost 8 bases, and 12 bases lay in between. The CDR3 DNA reads as TGTGCCTGGAGTAGGGCAGCGGGGGGCTACACCTTC. It codes for CAWSRAAGGYTF.

On this clone: At one end the junction does not follow the germline gene, possibly because of a read error. The V and J genes are TRBV5-1 and TRBJ1-2, with TRBD1 matching 8 bases. The CDR3 loop spans 15 amino acids. Germline V gene data show CDR1 as SGHRS and CDR2 as YFSETQ. DNA of the CDR3: TGCGCCAGCAGCTTGTCGGACAGGGATGTCTATGGCTACCCCTTC. Protein sequence: CASSLSDRDVYGYPF.

This clone was recorded once. This chain links TRBV9 with TRBJ2-7; 11 bases match TRBD2. V lost 4 bases to trimming and J lost 3 bases; unmatched junction nucleotides: 3. This CDR3 has 14 residues. Germline values: CDR1 SGDLS, CDR2 YYNGEE. The CDR3: CASSIAGGNYEQYF. The CDR3 coding sequence is TGTGCCAGCAGCATAGCGGGGGGGAACTACGAGCAGTACTTC.

The DNA for the CDR3 is TGTGCCAGTGTCCGACAGGGGAGCACTGAAGCTTTCTTT. This translates into CASVRQGSTEAFF. The chain is built from TRBV19 and TRBJ1-1; 8 nucleotides align to TRBD1. The junction had 6 bases not matched to a gene; V was cut back by 8 bases and J by 4 bases. Germline assignment: CDR1 LNHDA and CDR2 SQIVND (reference sequence). This CDR3 comprises 13 residues. Using reference TRBV19 and TRBJ1-1 for the parts outside the CDR3, the full variable domain is DGGITQSPKYLFRKEGQNVTLSCEQNLNHDAMYWYRQDPGQGLRLIYYSQIVNDFQKGDIAEGYSVSREKKESFPLTVTSAQKNPTAFYLCASVRQGSTEAFFGQGTRLTVV.

V is TRBV15 and J is TRBJ2-5; 9 bases match TRBD1. Per the germline V gene, CDR1 is LNHNV and CDR2 is YYDKDF (reference sequence). The CDR3 runs to 17 residues. V lost 2 bases and J lost 3; bases outside the gene matches: 10. This CDR3 reads CATSRWGTGQGEETQYF. As DNA, the CDR3 is TGTGCCACCAGCAGATGGGGGACGGGACAGGGCGAAGAGACCCAGTACTTC.

V is TRBV6-5 and J is TRBJ2-1, with D hard to call. V was clipped by 5 bases and J by 8 bases, with 7 bases between them. The V gene's germline CDR1 is MNHEY and CDR2 SVGAGI. The CDR3 contains 11 residues. This chain's CDR3 is CASSTGYEQFF. The DNA of the CDR3 is TGTGCCAGCAGTACCGGTTATGAGCAGTTCTTC.